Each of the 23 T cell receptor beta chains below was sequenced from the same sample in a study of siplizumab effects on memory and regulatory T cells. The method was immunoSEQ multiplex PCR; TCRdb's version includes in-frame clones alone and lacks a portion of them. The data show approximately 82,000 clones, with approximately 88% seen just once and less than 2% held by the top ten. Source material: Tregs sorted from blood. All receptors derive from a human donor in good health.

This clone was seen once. CDR3 in DNA: TGCGCCAGCAGCTTGAGTACGGGACAAGGAGAGACCCAGTACTTC. Protein sequence: CASSLSTGQGETQYF. This chain links TRBV5-1 with TRBJ2-5; perhaps TRBD1 as D (6 bases). Germline CDR1 SGHRS, CDR2 YFSETQ. The ends were cut back, 1 base at V and 4 bases at J, with 14 bases in the middle. The CDR3 is 15 residues long.

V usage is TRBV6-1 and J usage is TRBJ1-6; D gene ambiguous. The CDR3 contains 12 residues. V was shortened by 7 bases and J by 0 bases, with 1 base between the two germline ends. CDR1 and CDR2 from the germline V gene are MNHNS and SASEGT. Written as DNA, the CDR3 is TGTGCCAGCAACTCCTATAATTCACCCCTCCACTTT. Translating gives CASNSYNSPLHF.

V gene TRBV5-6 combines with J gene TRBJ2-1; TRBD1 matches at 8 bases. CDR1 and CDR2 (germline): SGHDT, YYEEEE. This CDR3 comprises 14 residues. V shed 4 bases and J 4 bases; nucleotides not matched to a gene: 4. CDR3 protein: CASSQGAEYNEQFF. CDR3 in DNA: TGTGCCAGCAGCCAGGGGGCGGAGTACAATGAGCAGTTCTTC.

This CDR3 reads CASKGGANSGANVLTF. CDR3 DNA sequence: TGTGCCAGCAAGGGGGGGGCAAACTCTGGGGCCAACGTCCTGACTTTC. The chain combines TRBV5-4 with TRBJ2-6; weak D call: TRBD2 (7 bases). V lost 6 bases to trimming and J lost 0 bases, with 13 bases between them. The CDR3 totals 16 residues. Per germline, CDR1 SGHNT and CDR2 YYREEE (reference sequence).

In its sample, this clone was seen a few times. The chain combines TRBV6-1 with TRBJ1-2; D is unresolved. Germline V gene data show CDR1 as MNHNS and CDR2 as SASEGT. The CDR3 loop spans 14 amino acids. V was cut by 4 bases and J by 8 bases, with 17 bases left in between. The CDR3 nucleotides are TGTGCCAGCAGTGTCACCATTGCAGGTTTCGGCTACACCTTC. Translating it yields CASSVTIAGFGYTF.

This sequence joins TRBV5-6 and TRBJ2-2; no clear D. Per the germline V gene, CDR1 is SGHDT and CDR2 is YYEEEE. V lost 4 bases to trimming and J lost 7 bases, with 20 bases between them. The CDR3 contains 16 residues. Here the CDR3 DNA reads TGTGCCAGCAGCCCCCCTGGGTGGGGAAGTGGCGGGGAGCTGTTTTTT. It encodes CASSPPGWGSGGELFF.

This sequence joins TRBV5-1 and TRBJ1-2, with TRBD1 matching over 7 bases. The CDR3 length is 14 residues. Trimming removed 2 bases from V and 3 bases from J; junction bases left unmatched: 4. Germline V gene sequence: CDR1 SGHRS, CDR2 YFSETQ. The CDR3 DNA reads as TGCGCCAGCAGCTTAGGCGGACAGGACTATGGCTACACCTTC. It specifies CASSLGGQDYGYTF.

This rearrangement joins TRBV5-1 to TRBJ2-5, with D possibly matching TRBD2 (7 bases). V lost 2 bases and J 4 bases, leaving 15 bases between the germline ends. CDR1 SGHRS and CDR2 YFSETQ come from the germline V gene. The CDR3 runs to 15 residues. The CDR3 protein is CASSFEGGRGETQYF. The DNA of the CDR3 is TGCGCCAGCAGCTTCGAGGGGGGGCGTGGAGAGACCCAGTACTTC.

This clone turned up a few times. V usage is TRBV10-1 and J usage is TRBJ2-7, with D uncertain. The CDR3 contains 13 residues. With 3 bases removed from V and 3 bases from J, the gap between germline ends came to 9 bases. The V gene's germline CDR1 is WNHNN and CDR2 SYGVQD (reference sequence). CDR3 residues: CASSDPASYEQYF. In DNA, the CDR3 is TGCGCCAGCAGTGATCCAGCGAGCTACGAGCAGTACTTC.

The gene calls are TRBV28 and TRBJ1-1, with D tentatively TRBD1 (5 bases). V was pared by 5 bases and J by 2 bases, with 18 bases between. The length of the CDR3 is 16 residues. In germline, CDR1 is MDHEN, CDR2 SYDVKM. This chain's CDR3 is CASSTQRGGRNTEAFF. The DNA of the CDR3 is TGTGCCAGCAGTACTCAAAGGGGAGGTCGAAACACTGAAGCTTTCTTT.

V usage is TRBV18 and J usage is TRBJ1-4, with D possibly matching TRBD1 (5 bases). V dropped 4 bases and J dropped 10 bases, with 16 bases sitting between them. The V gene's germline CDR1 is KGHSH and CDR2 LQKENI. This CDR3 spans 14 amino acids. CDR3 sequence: CASSLGTEGRKLFF. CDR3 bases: TGTGCCAGCTCACTCGGGACTGAGGGTCGAAAACTGTTTTTT.

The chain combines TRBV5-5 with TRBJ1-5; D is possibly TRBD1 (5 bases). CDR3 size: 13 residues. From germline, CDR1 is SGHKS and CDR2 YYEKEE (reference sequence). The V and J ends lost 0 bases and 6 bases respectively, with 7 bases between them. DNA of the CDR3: TGTGCCAGCAGCTTGGGACAGTCTCAGCCCCAGCATTTT. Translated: CASSLGQSQPQHF.

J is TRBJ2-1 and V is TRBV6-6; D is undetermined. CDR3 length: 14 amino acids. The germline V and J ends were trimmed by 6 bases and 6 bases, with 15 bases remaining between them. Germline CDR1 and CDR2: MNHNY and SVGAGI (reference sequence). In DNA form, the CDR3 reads TGTGCCAGCAGAGACTTAGGACCGCCCAATGAGCAGTTCTTC. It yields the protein CASRDLGPPNEQFF.

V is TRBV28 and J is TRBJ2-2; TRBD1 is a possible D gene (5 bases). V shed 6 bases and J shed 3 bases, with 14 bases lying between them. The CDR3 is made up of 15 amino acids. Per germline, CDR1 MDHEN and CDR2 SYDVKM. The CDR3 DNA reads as TGTGCCAGCAGCGGGCAGGGCACGTACACCGGGGAGCTGTTTTTT. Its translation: CASSGQGTYTGELFF. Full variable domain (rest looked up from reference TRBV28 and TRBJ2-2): DVKVTQSSRYLVKRTGEKVFLECVQDMDHENMFWYRQDPGLGLRLIYFSYDVKMKEKGDIPEGYSVSREKKERFSLILESASTNQTSMYLCASSGQGTYTGELFFGEGSRLTVL.

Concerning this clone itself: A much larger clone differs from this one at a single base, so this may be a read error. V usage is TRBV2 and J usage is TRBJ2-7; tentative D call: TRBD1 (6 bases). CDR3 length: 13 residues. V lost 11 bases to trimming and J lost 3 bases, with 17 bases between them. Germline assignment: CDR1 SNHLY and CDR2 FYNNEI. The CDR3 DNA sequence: TGTGCCGTCCAAGGGACATTCTACTACGAGCAGTACTTC. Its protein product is CAVQGTFYYEQYF.

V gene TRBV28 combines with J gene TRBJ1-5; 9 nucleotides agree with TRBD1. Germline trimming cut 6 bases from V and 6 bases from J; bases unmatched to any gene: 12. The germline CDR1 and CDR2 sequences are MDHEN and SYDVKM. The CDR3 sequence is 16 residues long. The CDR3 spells CASSITGGASGQPQHF. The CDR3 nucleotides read TGTGCCAGCAGCATCACAGGGGGCGCTTCTGGTCAGCCCCAGCATTTT. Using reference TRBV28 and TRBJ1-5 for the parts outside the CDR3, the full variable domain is DVKVTQSSRYLVKRTGEKVFLECVQDMDHENMFWYRQDPGLGLRLIYFSYDVKMKEKGDIPEGYSVSREKKERFSLILESASTNQTSMYLCASSITGGASGQPQHFGDGTRLSIL.

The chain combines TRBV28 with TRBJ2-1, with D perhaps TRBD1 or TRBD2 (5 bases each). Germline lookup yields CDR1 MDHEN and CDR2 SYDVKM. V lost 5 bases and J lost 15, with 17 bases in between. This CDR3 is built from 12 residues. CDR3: CASSDPGLSLFF. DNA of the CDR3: TGTGCCAGCAGTGACCCGGGGCTATCGCTGTTCTTC.

The CDR3 is CATSRDPRGLQPQHF. The CDR3 bases are TGTGCCACCAGCAGAGATCCCAGGGGGCTGCAGCCCCAGCATTTT. The chain uses TRBV15 and TRBJ1-5; 8 bases line up with TRBD1. V shed 0 bases and J 7 bases; nucleotides not matched to a gene: 5. CDR3 length: 15 residues. The germline V gene encodes CDR1 LNHNV and CDR2 YYDKDF (reference sequence).

This CDR3 reads CASSQDYGAGFTDTQYF. For the CDR3, the DNA is TGTGCCAGCAGCCAAGATTATGGAGCGGGGTTCACAGATACGCAGTATTTT. The chain links TRBV14 to TRBJ2-3, with 7 nucleotides matching TRBD2. The J segment lost 2 bases and the V segment lost 0 bases, leaving 8 bases of the junction unmatched. CDR1 and CDR2 (germline): SGHDN, FVKESK. The CDR3 length is 17 residues.

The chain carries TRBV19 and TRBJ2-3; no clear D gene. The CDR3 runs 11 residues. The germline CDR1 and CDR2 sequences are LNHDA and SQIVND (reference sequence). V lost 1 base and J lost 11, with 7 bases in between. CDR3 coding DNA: TGTGCCAGTAGTATAGGACTGCAGCAGTATTTT. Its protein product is CASSIGLQQYF.

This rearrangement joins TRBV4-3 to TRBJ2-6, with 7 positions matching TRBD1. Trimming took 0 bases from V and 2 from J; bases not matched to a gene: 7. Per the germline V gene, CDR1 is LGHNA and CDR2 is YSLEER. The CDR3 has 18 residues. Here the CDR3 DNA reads TGCGCCAGCAGCCAAGAGGACAGGTTAGTCCCTGGGGCCAACGTCCTGACTTTC. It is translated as CASSQEDRLVPGANVLTF.

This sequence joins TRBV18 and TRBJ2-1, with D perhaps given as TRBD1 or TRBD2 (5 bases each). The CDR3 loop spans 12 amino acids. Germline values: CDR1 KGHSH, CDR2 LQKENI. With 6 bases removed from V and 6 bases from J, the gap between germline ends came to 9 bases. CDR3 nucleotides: TGTGCCAGCTCCGAGGGGAGCAATGAGCAGTTCTTC. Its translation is CASSEGSNEQFF.

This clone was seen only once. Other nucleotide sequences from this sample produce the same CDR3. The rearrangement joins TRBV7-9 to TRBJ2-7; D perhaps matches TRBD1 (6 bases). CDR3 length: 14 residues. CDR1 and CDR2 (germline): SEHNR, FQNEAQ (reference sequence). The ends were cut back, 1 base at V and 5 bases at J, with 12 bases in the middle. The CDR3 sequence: CASSLGQGSHEQYF. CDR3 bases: TGTGCCAGCAGCTTAGGGCAGGGGAGCCACGAGCAGTACTTC.